This is a list of T cell receptor beta chains from one sample in a study of cytomegalovirus exposure and HLA in healthy donors. The assay was immunoSEQ multiplex PCR, and TCRdb's table has in-frame clones only and misses some. The sample includes about 160,000 clones, about three quarters of them seen just once. Sequenced input: PBMCs. These receptors were obtained from a woman in her thirties in good health and CMV-seronegative. CDR3s include the opening cysteine and the closing phenylalanine or tryptophan. The D gene is left open where the match is weak. A row's size may be missing; if present it is once, few, many or a size class.

J | V | size | length | D | DNA | CDR3
TRBJ2-3 | TRBV14 | . | 13 | . | TGTGCCAGCAGGCTGTGGGGCGCGGATACGCAGTATTTT | CASRLWGADTQYF
TRBJ1-1 | TRBV25-1 | . | 15 | TRBD1 | TGTGCCAGCAGTGCCTCAGGGGGGTGGGACACTGAAGCTTTCTTT | CASSASGGWDTEAFF
TRBJ2-7 | TRBV7-2 | . | 15 | TRBD1 | TGTGCCAGCAGCTTAGGGGGACAGGGGGCGCGGGTGCAGTACTTC | CASSLGGQGARVQYF
TRBJ2-7 | TRBV7-9 | . | 13 | TRBD1 | TGTGCCAGCAGCTCGGGACAGACCTACGAGCAGTACTTC | CASSSGQTYEQYF
TRBJ2-7 | TRBV7-2 | . | 15 | . | TGTGCCAGCAGCCCCAGCGGGACACAGGCCTACGAGCAGTACTTC | CASSPSGTQAYEQYF
TRBJ2-7 | TRBV7-9 | . | 13 | . | TGTGCCAGCAGCTTAGGGGTGGGCAACGAGCAGTACTTC | CASSLGVGNEQYF
TRBJ1-2 | TRBV28 | . | 12 | . | TGTGCCAGCAGCACAGGGACCTATGGCTACACCTTC | CASSTGTYGYTF
TRBJ2-1 | TRBV27 | . | 14 | . | TGTGCCAGCAGTTTTGGCCACTCCTACAATGAGCAGTTCTTC | CASSFGHSYNEQFF
TRBJ1-3 | TRBV15 | once | 16 | . | TGTGCCACCAGCAGAGATGTTGCAGGGGTAGGAAACACCATATATTTT | CATSRDVAGVGNTIYF
TRBJ2-5 | TRBV29-1 | few | 14 | TRBD2 | TGCAGCGTTGAAGGAGCGGGGGGCGGAGAGACCCAGTACTTC | CSVEGAGGGETQYF
TRBJ2-5 | TRBV5-4 | . | 17 | TRBD2 | TGTGCCAGCAGCTCCCCCTCCGGTATTAGCGGGAGACAGACCCAGTACTTC | CASSSPSGISGRQTQYF
TRBJ2-3 | TRBV6-6 | once | 14 | . | TGTGCCAGTGAGCGGAGCCTTAGGGAAGATACGCAGTATTTT | CASERSLREDTQYF
TRBJ1-2 | TRBV10-1 | . | 14 | . | TGCGCCAGCGGTTATTACAGGTTAAGCTATGGCTACACCTTC | CASGYYRLSYGYTF
TRBJ2-5 | TRBV25-1 | . | 14 | TRBD1 | TGTGCCAGCAGTGAAGACAGGGTATTAGAGACCCAGTACTTC | CASSEDRVLETQYF
TRBJ2-3 | TRBV27 | . | 14 | TRBD2 | TGTGCCAGCAGTCCACTCGGGGGGGCTGATACGCAGTATTTT | CASSPLGGADTQYF
TRBJ1-5 | TRBV28 | . | 13 | . | TGTGCCACTTGGGAGCATAGCAATCAGCCCCAGCATTTT | CATWEHSNQPQHF
TRBJ1-6 | TRBV5-6 | . | 16 | TRBD1 | TGTGCCAGCAGCTTTCCTCCGGGACAGAGGAATTCACCCCTCCACTTT | CASSFPPGQRNSPLHF
TRBJ1-2 | TRBV28 | once | 13 | . | TGTGCCAGCCGTCGGGAAGGGTACAGTGGCTACACCTTC | CASRREGYSGYTF
TRBJ1-5 | TRBV5-5 | . | 15 | . | TGTGCCAGCAGCTTAGGTGGAGATAGCAATCAGCCCCAGCATTTT | CASSLGGDSNQPQHF
TRBJ1-4 | TRBV5-1 | few | 15 | . | TGCGCCAGCAGCATCCAACAGGGTTCTAATGAAAAACTGTTTTTT | CASSIQQGSNEKLFF
TRBJ1-1 | TRBV29-1 | . | 9 | . | TGCAGCGTAGCTCGGGGAGCTTTCTTT | CSVARGAFF
TRBJ2-7 | TRBV2 | few | 13 | TRBD1 | TGTGCCAGCCAGGGGGCTCAGGGAGACGAGCAGTACTTC | CASQGAQGDEQYF
TRBJ1-5 | TRBV28 | few | 15 | TRBD1 | TGTGCCAGCAGTTTAGGGGGACAGAATAATCAGCCCCAGCATTTT | CASSLGGQNNQPQHF
TRBJ2-5 | TRBV10-2 | . | 16 | . | TGCGCCAGCAGTGAGTTGGCGGAGACGTTCCAAGAGACCCAGTACTTC | CASSELAETFQETQYF
TRBJ1-1 | TRBV18 | . | 13 | TRBD1 | TGTGCCAGCTCACCCCGGGACAGGGGTGAAGCTTTCTTT | CASSPRDRGEAFF
TRBJ2-1 | TRBV19 | few | 15 | . | TGTGCCAGTACCCCGCCGGAGGCAGGCTACAATGAGCAGTTCTTC | CASTPPEAGYNEQFF
TRBJ2-7 | TRBV5-1 | once | 14 | TRBD2 | TGCGCCAGCAGCTTGTGGGTCGGGGGGGACGAGCAGTACTTC | CASSLWVGGDEQYF
TRBJ2-1 | TRBV4-1 | . | 16 | TRBD2 | TGCGCCAGCAGCCATCTCGGGACTAGCGGGGGCCCTGAGCAGTTCTTC | CASSHLGTSGGPEQFF